The sequence of this T cell receptor beta chain was determined in a study of blood T cells in healthy people across ages. Whole-study results and caveats: Donors of long life had a larger count of naive CD4+ cells and greater diversity than aged donors. It was held that the diversity estimates obtained from one million T cells were underestimates.

Every sample gave at least 5 micrograms of total RNA when it was extracted. Comment on this clonotype: Its antigen is as yet unknown.

The ends were cut back, 4 bases at V and 4 bases at J, with 22 bases in the middle. Germline V gene sequence: CDR1 DFQATT, CDR2 SNEGSKA (reference sequence). CDR3 length: 17 amino acids. It was with a sample-barcoded 5' primer and a J-beta primer mix that a second PCR of about 6 to 11 cycles was run. In TCRdb, the 5' RACE reads were re-called with MiXCR into one record per CDR3 protein. This table holds hundreds of thousands of distinct CDR3 sequences, about 42% found once. The sample comprised blood. The receptor was isolated from a man aged 60-69 years in good health. The rearrangement joins TRBV20-1 to TRBJ2-2; perhaps TRBD2 as D (5 bases). CDR3 nucleotides: TGCAGTGCTAAGCCCTTGGGAGTTACTAGGAGCACCGGGGAGCTGTTTTTT. It encodes CSAKPLGVTRSTGELFF.